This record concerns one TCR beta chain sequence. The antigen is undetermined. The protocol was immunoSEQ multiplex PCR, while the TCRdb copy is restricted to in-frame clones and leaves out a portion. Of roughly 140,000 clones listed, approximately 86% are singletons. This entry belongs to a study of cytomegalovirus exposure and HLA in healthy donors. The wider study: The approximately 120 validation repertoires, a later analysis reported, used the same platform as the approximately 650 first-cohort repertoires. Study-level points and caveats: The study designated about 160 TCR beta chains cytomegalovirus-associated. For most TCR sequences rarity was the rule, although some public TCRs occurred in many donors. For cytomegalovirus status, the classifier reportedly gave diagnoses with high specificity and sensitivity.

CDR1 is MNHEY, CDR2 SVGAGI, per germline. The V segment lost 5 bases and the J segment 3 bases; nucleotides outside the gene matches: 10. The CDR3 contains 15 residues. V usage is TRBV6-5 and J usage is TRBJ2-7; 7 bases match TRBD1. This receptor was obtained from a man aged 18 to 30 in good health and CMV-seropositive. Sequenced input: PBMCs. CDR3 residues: CASSASGTVYYEQYF. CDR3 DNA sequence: TGTGCCAGCAGTGCCTCCGGGACAGTTTACTACGAGCAGTACTTC.